These 3 T cell receptor beta chains originate from one sample sequenced in a study of cytomegalovirus exposure and HLA in healthy donors (dated by TCRdb to about 2017). Libraries were prepared through the immunoSEQ multiplex PCR assay. For the multiplex PCR, a mixture combining 60 forward primers for TCR Vbeta segments and 13 reverse primers for TCR Jbeta segments was used. As stored in TCRdb, this immuneACCESS dataset retains in-frame rearrangements with V and J assigned. A fraction of the clones does not appear; measured against another copy, unresolved V genes explain less than half of the discrepancy, and the remainder lacks a known reason. The sample records 120,000 or so clones, about 83% of which are singletons. Approximately 3.6% of the sample is held by the ten biggest clonotypes. The sequenced material came from PBMCs. These TCRs come from a man younger than 45 in good health and CMV-seronegative.

This clone was picked up many times. The gene calls are TRBV30 and TRBJ1-4, with a tentative D call TRBD1 (6 bases). Germline CDR1 is GTSNPN and CDR2 is SVGIG (reference sequence). The CDR3 length is 11 residues. V was pared by 5 bases and J by 11 bases, with 12 bases between. In DNA, the CDR3 is TGTGCCTGGGAAGGGAGGGGGAAACTGTTTTTT. Protein product: CAWEGRGKLFF.

The rearrangement links TRBV18 to TRBJ2-5; tentatively, D is TRBD1 (5 bases). Trimming left V 3 bases short and J 2 bases short, with 7 bases between. The CDR3 contains 13 residues. Germline CDR1 KGHSH, CDR2 LQKENI. The CDR3, as DNA: TGTGCCAGCTCACCCCGGACACAAGAGACCCAGTACTTC. Protein product: CASSPRTQETQYF.

This chain connects TRBV2 to TRBJ2-1; tentative D call: TRBD2 (5 bases). Trimming cost V 7 bases and J 4 bases, with 11 bases left between them. This CDR3 is 13 amino acids long. Germline V gene lookup returns CDR1 SNHLY and CDR2 FYNNEI. The CDR3 bases are TGTGCCAGCAAAGCTAGCCCATACAATGAGCAGTTCTTC. Amino acids: CASKASPYNEQFF.